This TCR beta chain came from a study of shared clonotypes between healthy human individuals. Regarding the study as a whole: Donors were few, which limited the genetic and exposure-history diversity represented.

Donors had no recently reported acute infections or vaccinations and were HIV-negative. Comments on this clone: Its antigen is still unknown.

Trimming shortened V by 0 bases and J by 1 base, and 9 bases separated the two germline ends. Looked up from germline, CDR1 is KGHSH and CDR2 is LQKENI. CDR3 length: 15 amino acids. The protocol was immunoSEQ multiplex PCR, while the TCRdb copy is restricted to in-frame clones and leaves out a portion. This table holds 950,000 to 1,200,000 clones, 60% to 80% found once. This receptor was taken from a man between 18 and 29 years old in good health. Some clones in this sample may be carry-over from other donors' samples. What was sequenced was memory CD4+ T cells from PBMCs. The subset: CD45RA-negative fraction. The chain has TRBV18 and TRBJ1-2, with D possibly TRBD1 on 5 matching bases. The CDR3 bases are TGTGCCAGCTCACCACCGGGGCTTCTTAACTATGGCTACACCTTC. Its protein product is CASSPPGLLNYGYTF.